This note documents a single TCR beta chain sequence. Deep level was the assay's run setting. The table came from immunoSEQ multiplex PCR; TCRdb's copy has only in-frame clones and leaves some out. The table records roughly 570,000 clones, roughly 98% of them present only once. CD45RO-negative, CCR7-positively selected cells formed the naive CD8 fraction, excluding terminally differentiated effector memory CD45RA+ cells. The source of the sample is a study of shared clonotypes between healthy human individuals. The length of the CDR3 is 16 residues. Germline V gene sequence: CDR1 WNHNN, CDR2 SYGVQD (reference sequence). Unmatched junction bases numbered 8, after V lost 3 bases and J lost 4 bases.

Sequencing used naive CD8+ T cells sorted from blood. The clonotype originates from a man aged 30-40 years in good health. The chain links TRBV10-1 to TRBJ2-3, with 9 nucleotides matching TRBD2. CDR3 amino acids: CASSDLSGSSADTQYF. The DNA of the CDR3 is TGCGCCAGCAGTGACCTTAGCGGGAGCTCGGCAGATACGCAGTATTTT.